This T cell receptor beta chain came from a study of spatial heterogeneity in lung cancer. Whole-study context: Beta-chain sequences were consistently detected more often than alpha-chain sequences. General observations from the study: There were more appearances of ubiquitous expanded tumor TCRs in blood at resection than at follow-up.

This clonotype was counted ten times or more. Its target is unknown. The study tagged each TCR cDNA molecule with a unique molecular identifier. TCRdb ran MiXCR on the 5' RACE reads and lists one entry per CDR3 protein. This sample has 26,000 or so distinct CDR3 sequences; 7.5% to 9.5% occur once, and the top ten carry around 36%. Time point meaning: sample taken at primary tumor resection. Unsorted whole RNA of tumor, nontumor lung or frozen PBMC was sequenced. The donor group consisted of roughly 70 patients who had untreated, early-stage non-small cell lung cancer. The CDR3 extends over 14 amino acids. Germline loops: CDR1 LGHDT, CDR2 YNNKEL (reference sequence). V dropped 1 base and J dropped 2 bases, with 9 bases sitting between them.

This chain connects TRBV3-1 to TRBJ2-7; D gene unclear. The sequence came from a female donor with early-stage non-small cell lung cancer. The input for sequencing was PBMCs, taken at surgery. The CDR3 loop reads CASSQGGNPYEQYF. The CDR3 nucleotides are TGTGCCAGCAGCCAAGGCGGAAACCCCTACGAGCAGTACTTC.